The 18 T cell receptor beta chains below were found in one sample sequenced in a study of OX40 agonist ivuxolimab in advanced cancers. Repertoires were generated with immunoSEQ multiplex PCR, while TCRdb's copy carries only in-frame clones and drops some. Of 60,000 to 65,000 clones listed, roughly 90% are singletons. The source was CD4+ or CD8+ T cells sorted from blood, collected in a trial of the OX40 agonist ivuxolimab. These TCRs come from an adult with an advanced solid tumor such as melanoma, head and neck, liver or kidney cancer.

The DNA for the CDR3 is TGCAGCGTTGGATGGAGGATCCAGGGGGAAAACATTCAGTACTTC. It yields the protein CSVGWRIQGENIQYF. The J gene is TRBJ2-4, the V gene TRBV29-1, with 7 nucleotides matching TRBD1. The length of the CDR3 is 15 residues. Germline loops: CDR1 SQVTM, CDR2 ANQGSEA. V gave up 4 bases and J gave up 5 bases; unmatched junction bases: 11.

This clone was picked up one time. V is TRBV15 and J is TRBJ2-5, with 12 bases identical to TRBD2. V trimming: 6 bases; J trimming: 3 bases; junction bases outside the gene matches: 17. The CDR3 is made up of 19 amino acids. CDR1 is LNHNV, CDR2 YYDKDF, per germline (reference sequence). As DNA, the CDR3 is TGTGCCACCAGTAACAGGAGGGGTACTAGCGGGGGGCTCGAAGAGACCCAGTACTTC. Residues: CATSNRRGTSGGLEETQYF.

The rearrangement uses TRBV19 and TRBJ2-5; tentatively, D is TRBD2 (5 bases). V gave up 5 bases and J gave up 5 bases, with 9 bases separating them. Germline values: CDR1 LNHDA, CDR2 SQIVND (reference sequence). The CDR3 loop spans 12 amino acids. The CDR3 here is CASSFRDETQYF. CDR3 coding DNA: TGTGCCAGTAGTTTCCGGGATGAGACCCAGTACTTC.

The V call is TRBV30, the J call TRBJ1-6; D perhaps matches TRBD1 (6 bases). Germline CDR1 is GTSNPN and CDR2 is SVGIG (reference sequence). The CDR3 extends over 15 amino acids. The V and J ends lost 4 bases and 7 bases respectively, with 17 bases between them. In nucleotides, the CDR3 is TGTGCCTGGACGAGGGCAGGGGCGGGAAATTCACCCCTCCACTTT. This encodes CAWTRAGAGNSPLHF.

The gene calls are TRBV5-4 and TRBJ2-6, with no clear D. The V gene's germline CDR1 is SGHNT and CDR2 YYREEE (reference sequence). The CDR3 contains 15 residues. V was cut by 5 bases and J by 0 bases, with 9 bases left in between. CDR3 in DNA: TGTGCCAGCAGGGAACTTACCTCTGGGGCCAACGTCCTGACTTTC. Encoded protein: CASRELTSGANVLTF.

CDR3 nucleotide sequence: TGTGCCAGAATCCAGCGGGAGGGCCCGGTGTTCTTC. Translating gives CARIQREGPVFF. V gene TRBV5-3 combines with J gene TRBJ2-1; TRBD2 matches at 10 bases. TRBV5-3 is an open reading frame whose function is uncertain. After removal of 6 bases from V and 15 bases from J, the junction contained 9 bases not matched to a gene. The CDR3 runs to 12 residues.

Details on this clone: This sample also contains other DNA sequences that code for the same CDR3. The genes are TRBV6-5 and TRBJ2-5; no reliable D call. V lost 2 bases and J 5 bases, leaving 3 bases between the germline ends. Per germline, CDR1 MNHEY and CDR2 SVGAGI. CDR3 size: 11 residues. The CDR3 nucleotides read TGTGCCAGCAGTTACGGCGAGACCCAGTACTTC. Residues: CASSYGETQYF.

The chain recombines TRBV30 with TRBJ1-6; the D gene is possibly TRBD1 (6 bases). V dropped 5 bases and J dropped 0 bases, with 8 bases sitting between them. CDR1 is GTSNPN and CDR2 is SVGIG in the germline V gene (reference sequence). The CDR3 length is 14 residues. Here the CDR3 DNA reads TGTGCCTGGGGGGGCGACTCCTATAATTCACCCCTCCACTTT. This gives the protein CAWGGDSYNSPLHF.

V and J are TRBV6-6 and TRBJ1-1; TRBD1 matches 8 bases. The CDR3 runs to 13 residues. The germline CDR1 and CDR2 sequences are MNHNY and SVGAGI (reference sequence). J was trimmed by 3 bases and V by 5 bases; bases with no gene match: 2. CDR3 DNA sequence: TGTGCCAGCAGTGACAGGGGAGACACTGAAGCTTTCTTT. Protein: CASSDRGDTEAFF.

This rearrangement joins TRBV6-5 to TRBJ1-1; a weak D match, TRBD1 (5 bases). The CDR3 has 13 residues. V lost 6 bases and J lost 3, with 11 bases in between. Germline V gene sequence: CDR1 MNHEY, CDR2 SVGAGI. The CDR3 loop reads CASSLLGDTEAFF. The CDR3 DNA follows: TGTGCCAGCAGCTTGCTGGGGGACACTGAAGCTTTCTTT.

The V and J genes are TRBV13 and TRBJ2-1; the match to TRBD1 covers 7 bases. Germline V CDR1 and CDR2: PRHDT, FYEKMQ (reference sequence). The CDR3 runs 16 residues. J was trimmed by 8 bases and V by 4 bases; bases with no gene match: 14. The CDR3 reads CASSSDRALFFHEQFF. The CDR3 bases are TGTGCCAGCAGCTCAGACAGGGCTCTGTTTTTCCATGAGCAGTTCTTC.

The V and J genes are TRBV11-3 and TRBJ2-3; perhaps TRBD2 as D (6 bases). Germline loops: CDR1 SGHNT, CDR2 YENEEA. Trimming cost V 5 bases and J 4 bases, with 13 bases left between them. This CDR3 region has 14 residues. CDR3 DNA sequence: TGTGCCAGCAGCCGTACTAGCTTTGCAGATACGCAGTATTTT. As protein: CASSRTSFADTQYF. The full variable domain, rest sourced from reference TRBV11-3 and TRBJ2-3, is EAGVVQSPRYKIIEKKQPVAFWCNPISGHNTLYWYLQNLGQGPELLIRYENEEAVDDSQLPKDRFSAERLKGVDSTLKIQPAELGDSAVYLCASSRTSFADTQYFGPGTRLTVL.

This clone was recorded once. The gene calls are TRBV7-9 and TRBJ1-5; D is perhaps TRBD1 (5 bases). The germline CDR1 and CDR2 sequences are SEHNR and FQNEAQ (reference sequence). Trimming removed 0 bases at V and 4 bases at J, with 10 bases between. CDR3 length: 15 residues. This chain's CDR3 is CASSLAGAGNQPQHF. The CDR3 nucleotides are TGTGCCAGCAGCTTAGCCGGGGCAGGAAATCAGCCCCAGCATTTT. Full variable domain (remainder filled in from reference TRBV7-9 and TRBJ1-5): DTGVSQNPRHKITKRGQNVTFRCDPISEHNRLYWYRQTLGQGPEFLTYFQNEAQLEKSRLLSDRFSAERPKGSFSTLEIQRTEQGDSAMYLCASSLAGAGNQPQHFGDGTRLSIL.

The chain couples TRBV27 to TRBJ2-2; possible D gene TRBD2, 7 bases. Trimming took off 5 bases at V and 6 bases at J, with 16 bases between the two ends. CDR3 length: 15 amino acids. The V gene's germline CDR1 is MNHEY and CDR2 SMNVEV (reference sequence). CDR3 protein: CASSPLGGGAGELFF. CDR3 nucleotide sequence: TGTGCCAGCAGTCCACTAGGGGGAGGGGCCGGGGAGCTGTTTTTT.

The rearrangement uses TRBV19 and TRBJ2-3, with 8 positions matching TRBD1. Trimming at V came to 5 bases and at J to 5 bases, leaving 3 bases not matched to a gene. Germline CDR1 is LNHDA and CDR2 is SQIVND (reference sequence). The CDR3 runs 13 residues. The CDR3 protein is CASSDRGKDTQYF. The CDR3 DNA follows: TGTGCCAGTAGTGACAGGGGTAAAGATACGCAGTATTTT.

Written as DNA, the CDR3 is TGTGCCAGCAGTTTAGCGGGAGGGTGGAATGAGCAGTTCTTC. Amino acid sequence: CASSLAGGWNEQFF. The chain employs TRBV6-5 and TRBJ2-1; TRBD2 aligns across 11 bases. This CDR3 spans 14 amino acids. CDR1 is MNHEY, CDR2 SVGAGI, per germline. The junction had 3 bases not matched to a gene; V was cut back by 4 bases and J by 7 bases.

The chain couples TRBV27 to TRBJ2-1, with D tentatively TRBD1 (5 bases). The V gene's germline CDR1 is MNHEY and CDR2 SMNVEV (reference sequence). V shed 8 bases and J shed 6 bases, with 20 bases lying between them. The CDR3 sequence is 15 residues long. The CDR3 here is CASARDNLGVNEQFF. CDR3 sequence (DNA): TGTGCCAGCGCCCGAGACAACCTAGGGGTCAATGAGCAGTTCTTC.

Only a few counts were recorded for this clone. The chain employs TRBV11-2 and TRBJ2-5, with a tentative D call TRBD2 (6 bases). The CDR3 has 14 residues. Germline V gives CDR1 SGHAT, CDR2 FQNNGV. V was pared by 1 base and J by 5 bases, with 11 bases between. Here the CDR3 reads CASSLVGGRETQYF. CDR3 in DNA: TGTGCCAGCAGCTTAGTTGGGGGGAGGGAGACCCAGTACTTC. The variable domain in full, with the rest retrieved from reference TRBV11-2 and TRBJ2-5, is EAGVAQSPRYKIIEKRQSVAFWCNPISGHATLYWYQQILGQGPKLLIQFQNNGVVDDSQLPKDRFSAERLKGVDSTLKIQPAKLEDSAVYLCASSLVGGRETQYFGPGTRLLVL.